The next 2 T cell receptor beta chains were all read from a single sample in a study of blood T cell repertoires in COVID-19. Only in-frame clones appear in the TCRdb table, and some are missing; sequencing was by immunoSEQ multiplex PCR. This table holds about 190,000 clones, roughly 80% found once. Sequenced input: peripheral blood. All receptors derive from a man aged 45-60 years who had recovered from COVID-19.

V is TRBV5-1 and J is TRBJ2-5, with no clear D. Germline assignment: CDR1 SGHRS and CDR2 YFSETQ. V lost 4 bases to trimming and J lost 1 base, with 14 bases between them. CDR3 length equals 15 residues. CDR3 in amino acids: CASSPLDMSQETQYF. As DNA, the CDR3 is TGCGCCAGCAGCCCGTTAGACATGTCCCAAGAGACCCAGTACTTC. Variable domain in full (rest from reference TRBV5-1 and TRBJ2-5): KAGVTQTPRYLIKTRGQQVTLSCSPISGHRSVSWYQQTPGQGLQFLFEYFSETQRNKGNFPGRFSGRQFSNSRSEMNVSTLELGDSALYLCASSPLDMSQETQYFGPGTRLLVL.

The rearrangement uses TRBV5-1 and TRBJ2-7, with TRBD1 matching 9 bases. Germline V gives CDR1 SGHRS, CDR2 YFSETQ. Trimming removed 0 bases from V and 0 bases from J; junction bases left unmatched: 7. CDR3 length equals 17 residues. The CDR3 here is CASSLAIDRGSSYEQYF. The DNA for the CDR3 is TGCGCCAGCAGCTTGGCCATTGACAGGGGGAGCTCCTACGAGCAGTACTTC.